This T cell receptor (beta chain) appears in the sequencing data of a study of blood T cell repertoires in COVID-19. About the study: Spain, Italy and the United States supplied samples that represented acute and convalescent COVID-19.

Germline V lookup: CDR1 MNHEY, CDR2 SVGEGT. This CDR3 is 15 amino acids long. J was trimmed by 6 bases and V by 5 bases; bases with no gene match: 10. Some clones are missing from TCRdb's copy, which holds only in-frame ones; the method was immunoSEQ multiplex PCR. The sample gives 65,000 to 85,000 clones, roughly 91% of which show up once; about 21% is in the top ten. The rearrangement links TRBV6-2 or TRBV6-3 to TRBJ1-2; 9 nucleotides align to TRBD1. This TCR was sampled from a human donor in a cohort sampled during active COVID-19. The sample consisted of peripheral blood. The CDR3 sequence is CASSPSHRGQDGYTF. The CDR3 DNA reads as TGTGCCAGCAGTCCATCTCACAGGGGGCAGGATGGCTACACCTTC.